Here is one T cell receptor beta chain with its context. This entry comes from a study of blood T cell repertoires in COVID-19. Using immunoSEQ multiplex PCR, the repertoire was profiled, and TCRdb retains in-frame clones only, with some absent. The profile shows around 150,000 clones, over 60% of them singletons. Looked up from germline, CDR1 is SGDLS and CDR2 is YYNGEE. The CDR3 extends over 15 amino acids. Trimming removed 0 bases at V and 2 bases at J, with 12 bases between. This sequence was found in a woman aged 45 to 65 who had recovered from COVID-19. The gene calls are TRBV9 and TRBJ2-7; D perhaps matches TRBD2 (6 bases). Source material: PBMCs or T cells enriched from blood (not recorded which). This CDR3 is CASSVEASAPYEQYF. For the CDR3, the DNA is TGTGCCAGCAGCGTAGAGGCTAGCGCACCCTACGAGCAGTACTTC.